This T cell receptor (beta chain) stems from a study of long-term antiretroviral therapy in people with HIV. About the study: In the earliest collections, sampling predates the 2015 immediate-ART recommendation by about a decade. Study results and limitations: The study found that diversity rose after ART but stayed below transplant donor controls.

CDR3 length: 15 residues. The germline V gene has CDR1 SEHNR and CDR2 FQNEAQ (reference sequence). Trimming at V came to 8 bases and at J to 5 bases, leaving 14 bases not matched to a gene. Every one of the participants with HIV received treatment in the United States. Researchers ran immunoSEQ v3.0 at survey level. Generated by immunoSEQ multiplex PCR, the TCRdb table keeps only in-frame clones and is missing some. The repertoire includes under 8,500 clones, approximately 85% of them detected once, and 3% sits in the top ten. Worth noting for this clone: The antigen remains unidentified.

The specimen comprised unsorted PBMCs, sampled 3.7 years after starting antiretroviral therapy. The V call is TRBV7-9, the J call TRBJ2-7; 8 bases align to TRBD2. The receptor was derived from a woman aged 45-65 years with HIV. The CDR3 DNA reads TGTGCCAGCCAAGAACTTAGCGGGGCCCCGGACGAGCAGTACTTC. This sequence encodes CASQELSGAPDEQYF.